The clone carrying this T cell receptor beta chain occurred once. Its antigen is not identified. This CDR3 has 15 amino acids. Germline lookup yields CDR1 MDHEN and CDR2 SYDVKM. The germline V and J ends were trimmed by 4 bases and 10 bases, with 20 bases remaining between them. The sample belongs to a study of regulatory T cells. A couple of CD3G-deficient patients had more severe autoimmunity; all had some. Sorting split CD4+ cells into CD25-high CD127-low Tregs and CD25-low CD127-high conventional T cells. The primer mix had 52 TRBV and 13 TRBJ primers. Clones were read by immunoSEQ multiplex PCR, and TCRdb kept only the in-frame ones, dropping some. This sample has about 21,000 clones; roughly 88% occur once, and the top ten carry 1.3%. Study-wide results and limits: In CD3G-deficient patients, conventional CD4+ T cells were enriched for hydrophobic CDR3 residues at positions 6 and 7. Patient repertoires had restricted TRB V-J pairs and skewed V and J usage, most in Tregs.

The sample consisted of conventional CD4+ T cells sorted from blood. This sequence joins TRBV28 and TRBJ1-5; weak D call: TRBD1 (5 bases). The TCR sequence derives from a child between 10 and 17 years old with CD3G deficiency. The CDR3 here is CASSSSGLSVKPQHF. In DNA, the CDR3 is TGTGCCAGCAGTTCATCGGGACTGTCAGTCAAACCCCAGCATTTT.